This T cell receptor (beta chain) was identified during a study of preoperative IRX-2 immunotherapy in early breast cancer. Germline-derived CDR1 and CDR2 are WNHNN and SYGVQD (reference sequence). This CDR3 comprises 17 residues. The J segment lost 1 base and the V segment lost 4 bases, leaving 6 bases of the junction unmatched. This sample's treatment: preoperative locoregional IRX-2 cytokine immunotherapy. This phase Ib study tested locoregional IRX-2 cytokine immunotherapy given before surgery. Profiled with immunoSEQ multiplex PCR; TCRdb holds only in-frame clones, not every one. The sample lists about 29,000 clones, almost 90% occurring once.

This clonotype was obtained from a human donor with breast cancer. The V call is TRBV10-1, the J call TRBJ2-5; 13 bases match TRBD2. This material was obtained from a patient treated with IRX-2 immunotherapy. CDR3 DNA: TGCGCCAGCAGTGCCCACGGGACTAGCGGGACCCAAGAGACCCAGTACTTC. Encoded protein: CASSAHGTSGTQETQYF.